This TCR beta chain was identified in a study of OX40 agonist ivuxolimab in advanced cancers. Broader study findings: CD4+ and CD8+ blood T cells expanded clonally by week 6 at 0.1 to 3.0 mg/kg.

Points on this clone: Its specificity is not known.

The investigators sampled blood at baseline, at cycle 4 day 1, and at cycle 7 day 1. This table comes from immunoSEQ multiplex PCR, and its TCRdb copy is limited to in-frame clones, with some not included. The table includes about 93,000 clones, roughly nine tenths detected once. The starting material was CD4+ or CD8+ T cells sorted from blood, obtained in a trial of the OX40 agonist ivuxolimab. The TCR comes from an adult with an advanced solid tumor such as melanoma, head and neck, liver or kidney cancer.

In nucleotides, the CDR3 is TGTGCCAGCAGTTACTCGCGCGGGACGGATGGCTACACCTTC. It is translated as CASSYSRGTDGYTF. The gene calls are TRBV6-5 and TRBJ1-2, with TRBD1 as a possible D gene (5 bases). This CDR3 spans 14 amino acids. Germline V gives CDR1 MNHEY, CDR2 SVGAGI. Trimming cost V 0 bases and J 6 bases, with 11 bases left between them.